The 7 T cell receptor beta chains below all came from one sample that was sequenced in a study of cytomegalovirus exposure and HLA in healthy donors. The PCR used 60 Vbeta and 13 Jbeta primers. The data were produced by immunoSEQ multiplex PCR, yet TCRdb's version contains in-frame clones alone and is incomplete. The table lists about 250,000 clones, 80% of them singletons. Specimen: PBMCs. The receptors were gathered from a girl under 10 years old in good health and CMV-seronegative.

CDR3 protein: CAWTEDNYGYTF. In DNA form, the CDR3 reads TGTGCCTGGACAGAAGATAACTATGGCTACACCTTC. The J gene is TRBJ1-2, the V gene TRBV30, with no clear D. Germline V gene sequence: CDR1 GTSNPN, CDR2 SVGIG (reference sequence). Trimming removed 4 bases from V and 1 base from J, with 7 bases in between. This CDR3 is built from 12 residues.

This chain links TRBV28 with TRBJ2-2; TRBD1 might be the D (6 bases). Deletions cut 8 bases from V and 8 bases from J, with 15 bases between. CDR1 and CDR2 (germline): MDHEN, SYDVKM. The CDR3 runs 13 residues. In DNA form, the CDR3 reads TGTGCCAGCGTTGAACAGGGCAGAGGGGAGCTGTTTTTT. Encoded protein: CASVEQGRGELFF.

The chain links TRBV4-2 to TRBJ1-1, with 9 bases identical to TRBD1. CDR1 LGHNA and CDR2 YNFKEQ come from the germline V gene. J lost 7 bases, V lost 5 bases, and 11 bases had no gene match. This CDR3 comprises 15 residues. The chain's CDR3 is CASSSRWTGDLEAFF. CDR3 coding DNA: TGTGCCAGCAGCTCCCGGTGGACAGGGGACCTTGAAGCTTTCTTT.

The chain combines TRBV25-1 with TRBJ2-7, with D perhaps matching TRBD2 (6 bases). Trimming pared 5 bases from V and 3 bases from J, leaving 20 bases between. The CDR3 length is 16 residues. The germline V gene encodes CDR1 MGHDK and CDR2 SYGVNS. CDR3 region: CASSREGGAGYYEQYF. CDR3 bases: TGTGCCAGCAGTAGAGAGGGCGGGGCAGGGTACTACGAGCAGTACTTC.

This clone has more than one count but fewer than ten. The rearrangement links TRBV5-6 to TRBJ2-3; TRBD2 might be the D (6 bases). The CDR3 is 13 amino acids. Trimming stripped 3 bases from V and 3 bases from J, with 8 bases between. Germline V gives CDR1 SGHDT, CDR2 YYEEEE. The CDR3 region has the DNA TGTGCCAGCAGCTCGGGACTGACAGATACGCAGTATTTT. Translated, it gives CASSSGLTDTQYF.

The V call is TRBV21-1, the J call TRBJ2-4; the table's D call, TRBD1, has no DNA check behind it. TRBV21-1 is a pseudogene locus. CDR3 length: 15 residues. The CDR3 loop is CASSKGVDRLSIQYF. For the CDR3, the DNA is TGTGCCAGCAGCAAAGGGGTCGACAGGTTGAGCATTCAGTACTTC.

This clone was seen only a few times. The V gene is TRBV28, the J gene TRBJ2-7; TRBD2 agrees at 7 bases. The germline CDR1 and CDR2 sequences are MDHEN and SYDVKM. This CDR3 is built from 15 residues. V lost 4 bases, J lost 1 base, and 7 bases stayed unmatched. The CDR3 region has the DNA TGTGCCAGCAGTTCCCGGCGGGAGAGGTCCTACGAGCAGTACTTC. Translated: CASSSRRERSYEQYF.